Sequencing of this T cell receptor (beta chain) was carried out in a study of identical twins (TCRdb year 2016). Background on the whole study: TCR alpha and beta repertoires from monozygotic twins, unrelated adults of various ages and cord blood were deep-sequenced to test whether fetal clonotypes persist. Replicate twin experiments were performed at different times using different library preparation protocols to rule out contamination. The research as a whole found: Abundant cord blood beta clonotypes carried fewer insertions; young adult naive repertoires showed a weaker similar trend, while memory repertoires showed none. Out-of-frame TCR alpha sharing in monozygotic twins was systematically underestimated by recombination models, whereas sharing between unrelated individuals was in agreement with the recombination models. In beta out-of-frame sequences, excess twin sharing was weaker, because having fewer shared sequences lowered the signal-to-noise ratio. Compared with coincidental sharing between unrelated individuals, out-of-frame TCR alpha sequences shared between twins had an excess of sequences with low generation probability. Invariant T cells such as MAIT and iNKT could partly confound zero-insertion analyses, although diverse VJ usage argued against such confounding for most clonotypes. Because the same donors could not be followed over many years, conclusions were based on cross-sectional statistical analysis.

Libraries were built with 5' RACE. Instrument used: Illumina HiSeq 2000. Template switching introduced a universal primer binding site; the final cDNA contained a unique molecular identifier, enabling accurate counting of TCR cDNA molecules. Specific primers in the conserved constant-segment region were used to synthesize first-strand cDNA for the TCR alpha and beta chains. Each cDNA library was double barcoded, with a SMART-Mk sample barcode plus Illumina barcodes, to control for contamination. TruSeq adapter sequences along with Illumina sample barcodes were introduced in two successive PCR steps. TCR alpha and beta cDNA libraries were sequenced on the Illumina HiSeq platform with custom primers. As for the original processing: Raw reads were processed with MiGEC to extract unique molecular identifiers, and MiXCR was used to determine CDR3 positions. For each individual, recombination models were inferred using an EM algorithm with the repgenHMM and IGoR tools. The tcR package in R was used for shared clonotype analysis, with sharing normalized by the product of cloneset sizes. To study raw recombination free of thymic and clonal selection effects, out-of-frame nonproductive sequences were analyzed. Clones were called with MiXCR by TCRdb after fastp trimmed the public reads at Q25, and only in-frame beta chains were retained. One record per CDR3 amino acid sequence lists the most common genes and DNA. The V and J calls shown here were made by TCRdb, not taken from the authors' results. Within this sample are hundreds of thousands of distinct CDR3 sequences, with about 12% of them counted one time only. Of the sample, 1.5% to 2% is held by the ten largest clones.

Trimming leaves V shorter by 3 bases and J shorter by 2 bases, with the junction holding 4 bases beyond the gene matches. CDR1 and CDR2 are read off the germline V gene as KGHSH and LQKENI. The CDR3 starts with the cysteine, ends with the phenylalanine, and has 14 residues. CDR3 DNA only is kept here, 42 bases in frame from base 1. On this clonotype: Its antigen is not yet known. No much larger clone exists at a distance of one base, and base qualities are not known.

All donors were healthy Caucasians. Three pairs of female monozygotic twins, all aged roughly 18 to 30 years, made up the twin cohort. Peripheral blood mononuclear cells were used as the source from which RNA for TCR libraries was isolated. These data were likewise used in another study, on yellow fever vaccine responses in identical twins. As that second study puts it: According to the authors, the vaccine-induced T cell response in identical twins seemed to be partly convergent and partly specific to each individual. Focusing on identical twins, the study followed the T cell clones that responded to the vaccine, and did so with precision.

The source material was PBMCs. The sequence is built from TRBV18 and TRBJ2-7, with 7 bases matching TRBD2. The sequence came from a woman aged 18-29 years in good health. The sequenced DNA is TGTGCCAGCTCACCGCCGGGAGGACCCTACGAGCAGTACTTC. Its protein product is CASSPPGGPYEQYF.